Listed here are 27 T cell receptor beta chains from one sample, sequenced in a study of cytotoxic CD8 clonotypes in ibrutinib-treated CLL. Method: immunoSEQ multiplex PCR; TCRdb's copy keeps in-frame clones and lacks some. The table shows about 200,000 clones, with 72% occurring only once. The sequencing here drew on PBMCs, taken after 24 months of ibrutinib treatment. The receptors stem from a human donor with chronic lymphocytic leukemia.

This chain links TRBV6-5 with TRBJ2-2, with unresolved D. CDR1 is MNHEY, CDR2 SVGAGI, per germline. The length of the CDR3 is 13 residues. Between the trimmed V and J ends, which lost 2 bases and 7 bases, there was a span of 8 bases. The CDR3 is CASSYRVNGELFF. Here the CDR3 DNA reads TGTGCCAGCAGTTACAGGGTTAACGGGGAGCTGTTTTTT.

This chain uses TRBV13 with TRBJ2-5, with 11 bases fitting TRBD1. Germline V CDR1 and CDR2: PRHDT, FYEKMQ (reference sequence). V lost 5 bases, J lost 4 bases, and 6 bases stayed unmatched. The CDR3 extends over 15 amino acids. CDR3 protein: CASSGPGQGVETQYF. Written as DNA, the CDR3 is TGTGCCAGCAGCGGTCCGGGACAGGGGGTAGAGACCCAGTACTTC.

The V gene is TRBV27, the J gene TRBJ2-1, with a weak D call TRBD2 (6 bases). Germline V gene sequence: CDR1 MNHEY, CDR2 SMNVEV (reference sequence). The CDR3 length is 15 residues. With 5 bases removed from V and 4 bases from J, the gap between germline ends came to 15 bases. The CDR3 nucleotides are TGTGCCAGCAGTCATAGGAGGGCCTCTTACAATGAGCAGTTCTTC. It translates to CASSHRRASYNEQFF.

This rearrangement joins TRBV7-2 to TRBJ2-3; maybe TRBD1 (6 bases). This CDR3 has 16 amino acids. V lost 2 bases and J lost 2, with 14 bases in between. Germline lookup yields CDR1 SGHTA and CDR2 FQGNSA. CDR3 sequence reads: CASSLLGQELTDTQYF. The CDR3 DNA reads TGTGCCAGCAGCTTATTGGGACAAGAACTCACAGATACGCAGTATTTT.

The chain links TRBV4-1 to TRBJ2-3; D not certain. The germline V and J ends were trimmed by 0 bases and 5 bases, with 3 bases remaining between them. The germline V gene has CDR1 MGHRA and CDR2 YSYEKL. CDR3 size: 12 residues. The CDR3 here is CASSQDLDTQYF. Here the CDR3 DNA reads TGCGCCAGCAGCCAAGATTTAGATACGCAGTATTTT.

This chain joins TRBV4-1 and TRBJ2-7, with 12 positions matching TRBD2. The CDR3 covers 16 residues. Trimming took 0 bases from V and 3 from J; bases not matched to a gene: 3. The germline CDR1 and CDR2 sequences are MGHRA and YSYEKL. In nucleotides, the CDR3 is TGCGCCAGCAGCCAAGAACTAGCGGGAGGCTACTACGAGCAGTACTTC. Translating it yields CASSQELAGGYYEQYF.

The chain uses TRBV15 and TRBJ2-7; no definite D call. The length of the CDR3 is 14 residues. Looked up from germline, CDR1 is LNHNV and CDR2 is YYDKDF (reference sequence). Between the trimmed V and J ends, which lost 1 base and 2 bases, there was a span of 9 bases. The CDR3 region has the DNA TGTGCCACCAGCAGAGGCCCCCCCGCCTACGAGCAGTACTTC. Protein: CATSRGPPAYEQYF.

The chain is built from TRBV9 and TRBJ1-2; maybe TRBD1 (5 bases). V was cut by 3 bases and J by 0 bases, with 9 bases left in between. The CDR3 extends over 14 amino acids. From germline, CDR1 is SGDLS and CDR2 YYNGEE. CDR3 amino acids: CASSEDSPNYGYTF. DNA for the CDR3: TGTGCCAGCAGCGAAGACAGTCCTAACTATGGCTACACCTTC. The full variable domain, completed using reference TRBV9 and TRBJ1-2, is DSGVTQTPKHLITATGQRVTLRCSPRSGDLSVYWYQQSLDQGLQFLIQYYNGEERAKGNILERFSAQQFPDLHSELNLSSLELGDSALYFCASSEDSPNYGYTFGSGTRLTVV.

A few counts support this clone. CDR3: CASSTGRGYTF. The CDR3 DNA follows: TGTGCCAGCAGCACAGGGCGCGGCTACACCTTC. The chain joins TRBV6-5 to TRBJ1-2; tentatively, D is TRBD1 (6 bases). Germline CDR1 MNHEY, CDR2 SVGAGI. Deletions cut 6 bases from V and 8 bases from J, with 10 bases between. The CDR3 totals 11 residues.

The V call is TRBV5-4, the J call TRBJ2-5, with TRBD1 matching 8 bases. Germline loops: CDR1 SGHNT, CDR2 YYREEE (reference sequence). The length of the CDR3 is 14 residues. V was pared by 4 bases and J by 5 bases, with 7 bases of the junction left unmatched. CDR3 in DNA: TGTGCCAGCAGCCCACTAGGACAGGGCGAGACCCAGTACTTC. It specifies CASSPLGQGETQYF.

V gene TRBV9 combines with J gene TRBJ1-1; D is unresolved. The V and J ends lost 1 base and 5 bases respectively, with 6 bases between them. The CDR3 is 12 amino acids. Per the germline V gene, CDR1 is SGDLS and CDR2 is YYNGEE. The CDR3 sequence is CASSVSQTEAFF. In nucleotides, the CDR3 is TGTGCCAGCAGCGTAAGCCAGACTGAAGCTTTCTTT.

This sequence joins TRBV2 and TRBJ2-3; D is unresolved. The germline gives CDR1 SNHLY, CDR2 FYNNEI. Trimming stripped 6 bases from V and 2 bases from J, with 12 bases between. This CDR3 contains 14 residues. CDR3 sequence: CASSPGLDTDTQYF. DNA for the CDR3: TGTGCCAGCAGCCCCGGGTTAGACACAGATACGCAGTATTTT.

This clone appeared once. The chain employs TRBV28 and TRBJ1-1; 9 bases line up with TRBD1. The CDR3 consists of 15 residues. Trimming took 4 bases from V and 3 from J; bases not matched to a gene: 6. Germline V gives CDR1 MDHEN, CDR2 SYDVKM. The CDR3 reads CASSSLTGGDTEAFF. The CDR3 DNA reads as TGTGCCAGCAGTTCGCTGACAGGGGGGGACACTGAAGCTTTCTTT.

This rearrangement joins TRBV15 to TRBJ1-4, with D possibly TRBD1 on 6 matching bases. Germline CDR1 is LNHNV and CDR2 is YYDKDF (reference sequence). The V end lost 4 bases, the J end lost 7 bases, and 16 bases lay between the germline ends. The CDR3 consists of 15 residues. CDR3 loop: CATSNRQVLSEKLFF. CDR3 nucleotides: TGTGCCACCAGCAACAGACAGGTTTTGAGTGAAAAACTGTTTTTT.

This chain uses TRBV12-5 with TRBJ2-2; D is perhaps TRBD1 (5 bases). The V gene lost 9 bases and the J gene lost 6 bases, with 11 bases spanning the gap. The CDR3 loop spans 12 amino acids. Germline V gene data show CDR1 as LGHNT and CDR2 as FRNRAP. This chain's CDR3 is CASGAGPGELFF. The DNA of the CDR3 is TGTGCTAGCGGCGCAGGGCCCGGGGAGCTGTTTTTT.

V gene TRBV6-1 combines with J gene TRBJ1-5, with 7 bases aligning to TRBD1. Germline lookup yields CDR1 MNHNS and CDR2 SASEGT. This CDR3 spans 13 amino acids. V shed 6 bases, J shed 4 bases, and the junction held 3 bases outside the gene matches. CDR3 nucleotide sequence: TGTGCCAGCAGGGACAGGAATAATCAGCCCCAGCATTTT. Translated, it gives CASRDRNNQPQHF.

The gene calls are TRBV7-2 and TRBJ2-1; TRBD2 agrees at 9 bases. The CDR3 spans 13 residues. Germline values: CDR1 SGHTA, CDR2 FQGNSA. V trimming: 5 bases; J trimming: 10 bases; junction bases outside the gene matches: 6. The CDR3 region is CASSAYLAGEQFF. The DNA for the CDR3 is TGTGCCAGCAGCGCCTACCTAGCGGGGGAGCAGTTCTTC.

CDR3 DNA: TGTGCCAGCAGCTTGAGCAACCGGGGCGGGGAGCTGTTTTTT. As protein: CASSLSNRGGELFF. The gene calls are TRBV5-4 and TRBJ2-2; D is possibly TRBD2 (5 bases). This CDR3 region has 14 residues. Germline V gene sequence: CDR1 SGHNT, CDR2 YYREEE (reference sequence). With 1 base removed from V and 7 bases from J, the gap between germline ends came to 11 bases.

The genes are TRBV28 and TRBJ1-5, with 7 bases fitting TRBD1. CDR3 size: 15 residues. Germline trimming cut 5 bases from V and 3 bases from J; bases unmatched to any gene: 7. Germline CDR1 is MDHEN and CDR2 is SYDVKM. The CDR3 loop reads CASSTPTGANQPQHF. The CDR3 DNA is TGTGCCAGCAGTACACCAACAGGGGCCAATCAGCCCCAGCATTTT.

The chain uses TRBV5-1 and TRBJ2-1, with a weak D call TRBD2 (6 bases). Trimming cost V 4 bases and J 1 base, with 18 bases left between them. CDR1 SGHRS and CDR2 YFSETQ come from the germline V gene. CDR3 length: 17 amino acids. The CDR3 here is CASSRTSLAGSYNEQFF. CDR3 coding DNA: TGCGCCAGCAGCCGCACCTCCTTGGCGGGGTCCTACAATGAGCAGTTCTTC.

This chain connects TRBV19 to TRBJ2-7; D unresolved. The CDR3 is 15 amino acids. The V and J ends lost 5 bases and 0 bases respectively, with 14 bases between them. The germline gives CDR1 LNHDA, CDR2 SQIVND (reference sequence). This chain's CDR3 is CASSPRRTSSYEQYF. In DNA form, the CDR3 reads TGTGCCAGTAGTCCGAGACGGACCAGCTCCTACGAGCAGTACTTC.

This clone came up a few times. The rearrangement links TRBV7-6 to TRBJ2-2; D may match TRBD1 or TRBD2 (5 bases each). This CDR3 is 17 amino acids long. Germline CDR1 and CDR2: SGHVS and FNYEAQ. V was clipped by 2 bases and J by 2 bases, with 15 bases between them. The CDR3 region is CASSLRTPGPNTGELFF. CDR3 nucleotides: TGTGCCAGCAGCTTAAGGACTCCGGGACCCAACACCGGGGAGCTGTTTTTT.

The chain carries TRBV4-1 and TRBJ2-3; 16 nucleotides line up with TRBD2. CDR3 size: 22 residues. The germline V gene encodes CDR1 MGHRA and CDR2 YSYEKL. With 3 bases clipped from V and 2 bases from J, the junction kept 17 bases outside the gene matches. CDR3 sequence: CASSHGRGRRGLAGGYTDTQYF. DNA of the CDR3: TGCGCCAGCAGCCATGGCAGGGGGCGTAGGGGACTAGCGGGAGGGTACACAGATACGCAGTATTTT.

This chain uses TRBV25-1 with TRBJ2-2, with TRBD2 matching over 10 bases. The trim removed 5 bases at V and 2 bases at J, leaving 11 bases unmatched. Germline-derived CDR1 and CDR2 are MGHDK and SYGVNS. This CDR3 has 18 amino acids. DNA of the CDR3: TGTGCCAGCAGTCCCGACCGGGCTAGCGGGGGTAACACCGGGGAGCTGTTTTTT. Translating gives CASSPDRASGGNTGELFF.

The chain uses TRBV5-1 and TRBJ2-7, with TRBD1 as a possible D gene (6 bases). V gave up 0 bases and J gave up 3 bases, with 13 bases separating them. Germline-derived CDR1 and CDR2 are SGHRS and YFSETQ. The CDR3 loop spans 15 amino acids. The CDR3 spells CASSLGLGAGYEQYF. CDR3 nucleotides: TGCGCCAGCAGCTTGGGGTTGGGGGCGGGCTACGAGCAGTACTTC.

This clone has more than one count but fewer than ten. V gene TRBV5-1 combines with J gene TRBJ1-1; tentative D call: TRBD1 (5 bases). The V end was cut by 3 bases, the J end by 1 base, with 7 bases between. This CDR3 is 13 amino acids long. From germline, CDR1 is SGHRS and CDR2 YFSETQ. The CDR3 spells CASSYRGNTEAFF. In DNA form, the CDR3 reads TGCGCCAGCAGCTATAGGGGGAACACTGAAGCTTTCTTT.

The chain recombines TRBV4-1 with TRBJ2-3; TRBD1 aligns across 9 bases. The CDR3 is made up of 16 amino acids. V gave up 0 bases and J gave up 4 bases; unmatched junction bases: 5. The V gene's germline CDR1 is MGHRA and CDR2 YSYEKL. CDR3 sequence: CASSQDKGQGADTQYF. In DNA, the CDR3 is TGCGCCAGCAGCCAAGATAAGGGACAGGGTGCAGATACGCAGTATTTT.